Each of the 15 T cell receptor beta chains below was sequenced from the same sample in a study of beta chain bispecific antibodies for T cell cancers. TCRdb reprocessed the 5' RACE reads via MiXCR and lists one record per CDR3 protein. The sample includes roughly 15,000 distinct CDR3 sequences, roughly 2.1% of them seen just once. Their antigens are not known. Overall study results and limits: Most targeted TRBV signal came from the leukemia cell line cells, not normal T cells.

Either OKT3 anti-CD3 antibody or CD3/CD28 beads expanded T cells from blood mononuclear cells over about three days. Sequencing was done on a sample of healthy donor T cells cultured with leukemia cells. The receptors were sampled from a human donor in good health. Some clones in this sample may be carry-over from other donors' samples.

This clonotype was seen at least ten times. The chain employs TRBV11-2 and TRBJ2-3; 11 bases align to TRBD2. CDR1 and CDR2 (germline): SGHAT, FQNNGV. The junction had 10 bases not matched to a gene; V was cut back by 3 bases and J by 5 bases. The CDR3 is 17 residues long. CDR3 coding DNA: TGTGCCAGCAGCTTTGGGACTAGCGGCCCGTACGAAGATACGCAGTATTTT. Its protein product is CASSFGTSGPYEDTQYF.

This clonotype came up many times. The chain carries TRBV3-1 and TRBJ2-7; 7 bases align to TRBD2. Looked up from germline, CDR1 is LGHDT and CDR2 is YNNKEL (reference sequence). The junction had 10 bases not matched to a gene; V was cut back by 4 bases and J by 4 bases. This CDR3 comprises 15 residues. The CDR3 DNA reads TGTGCCAGCAGCCCGCGTGGAGCGGGGAATTACGAGCAGTACTTC. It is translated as CASSPRGAGNYEQYF.

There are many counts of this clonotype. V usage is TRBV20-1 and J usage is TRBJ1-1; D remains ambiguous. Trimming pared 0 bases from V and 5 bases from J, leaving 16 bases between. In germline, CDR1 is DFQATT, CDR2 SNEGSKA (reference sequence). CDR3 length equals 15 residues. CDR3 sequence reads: CSARDREGGWTEAFF. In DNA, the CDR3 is TGCAGTGCTAGAGATCGAGAGGGCGGGTGGACTGAAGCTTTCTTT.

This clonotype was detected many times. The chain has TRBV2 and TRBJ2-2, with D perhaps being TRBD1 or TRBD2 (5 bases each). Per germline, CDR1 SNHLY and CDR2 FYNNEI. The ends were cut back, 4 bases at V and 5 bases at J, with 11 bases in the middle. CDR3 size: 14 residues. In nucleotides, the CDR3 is TGTGCCAGCAGTGCGTTCGGGGCGACCGGGGAGCTGTTTTTT. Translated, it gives CASSAFGATGELFF.

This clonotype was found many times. The CDR3 here is CASSPGRGTEAFF. Here the CDR3 DNA reads TGCGCCAGCAGTCCAGGACGGGGGACTGAAGCTTTCTTT. J is TRBJ1-1 and V is TRBV10-2, with D possibly TRBD1 on 5 matching bases. CDR3 length equals 13 residues. V lost 5 bases, J lost 5 bases, and 12 bases lay in between. Germline assignment: CDR1 WSHSY and CDR2 SAAADI.

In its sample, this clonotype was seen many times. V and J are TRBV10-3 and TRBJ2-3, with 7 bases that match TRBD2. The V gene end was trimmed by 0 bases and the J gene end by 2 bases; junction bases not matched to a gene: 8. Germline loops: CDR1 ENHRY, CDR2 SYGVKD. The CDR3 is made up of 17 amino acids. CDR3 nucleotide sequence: TGTGCCATCAGTGAGTCGACCCGGGGGGAATACACAGATACGCAGTATTTT. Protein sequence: CAISESTRGEYTDTQYF.

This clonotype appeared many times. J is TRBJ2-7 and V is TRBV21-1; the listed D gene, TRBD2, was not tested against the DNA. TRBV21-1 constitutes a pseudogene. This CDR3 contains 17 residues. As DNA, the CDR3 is TGTGCCAGCAGCCAAACACCGGACTGGGCTTACTCCTACGAGCAGTACTTC. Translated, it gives CASSQTPDWAYSYEQYF.

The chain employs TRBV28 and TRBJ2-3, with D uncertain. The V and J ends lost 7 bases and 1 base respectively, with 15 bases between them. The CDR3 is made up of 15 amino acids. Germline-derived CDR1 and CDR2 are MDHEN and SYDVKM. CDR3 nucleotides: TGTGCCAGCAAGGAGCTGTGGGCAGGCACAGATACGCAGTATTTT. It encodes CASKELWAGTDTQYF.

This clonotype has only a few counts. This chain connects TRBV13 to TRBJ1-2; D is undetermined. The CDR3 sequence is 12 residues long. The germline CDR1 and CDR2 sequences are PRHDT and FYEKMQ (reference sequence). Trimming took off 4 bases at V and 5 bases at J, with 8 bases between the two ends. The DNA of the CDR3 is TGTGCCAGCAGCTCACTGGGGTATGGCTACACCTTC. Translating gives CASSSLGYGYTF.

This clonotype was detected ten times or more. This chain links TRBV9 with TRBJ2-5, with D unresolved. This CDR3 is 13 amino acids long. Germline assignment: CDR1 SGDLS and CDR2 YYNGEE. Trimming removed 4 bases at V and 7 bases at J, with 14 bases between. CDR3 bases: TGTGCCAGCAGCTCACCCCACGCAGGGACCCAGTACTTC. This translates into CASSSPHAGTQYF.

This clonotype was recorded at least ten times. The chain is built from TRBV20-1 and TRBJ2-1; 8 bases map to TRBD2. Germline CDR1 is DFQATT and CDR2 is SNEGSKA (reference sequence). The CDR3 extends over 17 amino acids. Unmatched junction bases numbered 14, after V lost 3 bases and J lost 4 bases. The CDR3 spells CSARSPYGGGLYNEQFF. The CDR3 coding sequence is TGCAGTGCTAGGTCGCCGTACGGGGGGGGCCTTTACAATGAGCAGTTCTTC.

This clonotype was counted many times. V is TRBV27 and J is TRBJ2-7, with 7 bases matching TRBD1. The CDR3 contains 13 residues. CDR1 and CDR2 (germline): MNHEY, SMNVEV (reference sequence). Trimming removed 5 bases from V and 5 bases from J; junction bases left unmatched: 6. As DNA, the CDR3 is TGTGCCAGCAGTCTAACAGGGGTCCACGAGCAGTACTTC. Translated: CASSLTGVHEQYF.

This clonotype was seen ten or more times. Here the CDR3 reads CASRTVGFRLYSPLHF. Here the CDR3 DNA reads TGTGCCAGCAGGACCGTGGGGTTTAGGCTCTATTCACCCCTCCACTTT. The chain employs TRBV6-1 and TRBJ1-6; D remains ambiguous. The CDR3 is made up of 16 amino acids. The germline V and J ends were trimmed by 6 bases and 8 bases, with 20 bases remaining between them. Germline loops: CDR1 MNHNS, CDR2 SASEGT.

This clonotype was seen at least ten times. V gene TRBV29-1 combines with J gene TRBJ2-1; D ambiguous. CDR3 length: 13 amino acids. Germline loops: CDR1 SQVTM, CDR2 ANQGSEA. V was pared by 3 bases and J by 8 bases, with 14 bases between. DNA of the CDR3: TGCAGCGTTGATATCGAACGGTTCGATGAGCAGTTCTTC. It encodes CSVDIERFDEQFF.

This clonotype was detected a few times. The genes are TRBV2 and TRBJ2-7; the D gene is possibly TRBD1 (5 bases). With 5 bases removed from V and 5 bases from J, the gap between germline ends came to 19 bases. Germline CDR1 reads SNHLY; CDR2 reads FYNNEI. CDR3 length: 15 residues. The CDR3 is CASSSYRKPKDEQYF. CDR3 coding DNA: TGTGCCAGCAGTTCATACAGGAAGCCCAAGGACGAGCAGTACTTC.